This T cell receptor beta chain was recorded in a study of blood T cell repertoires in COVID-19. The assay was immunoSEQ multiplex PCR, and TCRdb's table has in-frame clones only and misses some. The table includes 200,000 to 300,000 clones, just under 85% detected once. The specimen sequenced was peripheral blood. The clonotype originates from an elderly woman with acute or convalescent COVID-19.

CDR3 DNA sequence: TGTGCCAGCAACGGACAGGGGTTTAATCAGCCCCAGCATTTT. Translation gives CASNGQGFNQPQHF. The chain combines TRBV2 with TRBJ1-5; TRBD1 matches 9 bases. This CDR3 has 14 residues. Germline loops: CDR1 SNHLY, CDR2 FYNNEI. The V and J ends lost 7 bases and 4 bases, in that order; junction bases with no gene match: 5.